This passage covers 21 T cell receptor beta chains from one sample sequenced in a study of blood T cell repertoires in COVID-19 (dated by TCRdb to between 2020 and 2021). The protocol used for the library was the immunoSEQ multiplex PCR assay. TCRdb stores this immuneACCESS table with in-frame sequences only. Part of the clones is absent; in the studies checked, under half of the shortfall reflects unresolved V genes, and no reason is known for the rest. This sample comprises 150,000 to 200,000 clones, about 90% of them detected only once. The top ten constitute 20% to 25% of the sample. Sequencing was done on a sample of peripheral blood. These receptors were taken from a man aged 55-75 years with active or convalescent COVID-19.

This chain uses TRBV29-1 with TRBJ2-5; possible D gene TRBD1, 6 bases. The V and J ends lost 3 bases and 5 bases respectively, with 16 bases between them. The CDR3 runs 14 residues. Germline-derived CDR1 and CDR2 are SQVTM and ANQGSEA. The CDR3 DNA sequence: TGCAGCGTTGATCTACAGGGTGAGGGCGAGACCCAGTACTTC. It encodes CSVDLQGEGETQYF.

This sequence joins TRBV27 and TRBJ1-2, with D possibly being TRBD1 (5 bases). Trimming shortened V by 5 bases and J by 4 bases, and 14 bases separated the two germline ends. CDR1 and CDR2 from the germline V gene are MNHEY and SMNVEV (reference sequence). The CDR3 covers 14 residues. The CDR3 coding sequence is TGTGCCAGCAGTCCCCGGCAGGGCAGCTATGGCTACACCTTC. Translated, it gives CASSPRQGSYGYTF.

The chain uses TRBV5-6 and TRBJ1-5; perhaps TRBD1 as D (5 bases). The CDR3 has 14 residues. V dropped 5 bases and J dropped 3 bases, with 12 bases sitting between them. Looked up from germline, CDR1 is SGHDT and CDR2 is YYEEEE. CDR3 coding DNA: TGTGCCAGCAGTAGGGGACTAGACAATCAGCCCCAGCATTTT. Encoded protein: CASSRGLDNQPQHF.

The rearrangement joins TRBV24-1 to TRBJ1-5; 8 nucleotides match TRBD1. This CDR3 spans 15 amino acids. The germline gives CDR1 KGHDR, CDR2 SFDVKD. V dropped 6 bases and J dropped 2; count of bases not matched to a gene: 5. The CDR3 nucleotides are TGTGCCACCAGTCCAGGGGGCGGAGGCAATCAGCCCCAGCATTTT. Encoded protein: CATSPGGGGNQPQHF.

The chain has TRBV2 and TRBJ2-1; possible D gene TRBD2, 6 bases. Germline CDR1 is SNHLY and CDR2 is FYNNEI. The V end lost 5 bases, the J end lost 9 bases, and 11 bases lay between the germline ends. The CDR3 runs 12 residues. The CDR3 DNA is TGTGCCAGCAGTCCGGAGGGAGGTGAGCAGTTCTTC. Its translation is CASSPEGGEQFF.

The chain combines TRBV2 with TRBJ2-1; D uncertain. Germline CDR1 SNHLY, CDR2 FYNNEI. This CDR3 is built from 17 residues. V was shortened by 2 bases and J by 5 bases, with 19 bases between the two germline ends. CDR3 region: CASSEPTKRLVHNEQFF. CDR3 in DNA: TGTGCCAGCAGTGAACCGACGAAAAGACTGGTCCACAATGAGCAGTTCTTC.

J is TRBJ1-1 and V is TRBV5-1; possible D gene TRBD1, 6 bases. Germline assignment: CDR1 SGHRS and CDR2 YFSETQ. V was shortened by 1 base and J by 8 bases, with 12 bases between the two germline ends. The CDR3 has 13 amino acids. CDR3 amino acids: CASSLSDSREAFF. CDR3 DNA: TGCGCCAGCAGCTTGTCGGACAGCCGAGAAGCTTTCTTT.

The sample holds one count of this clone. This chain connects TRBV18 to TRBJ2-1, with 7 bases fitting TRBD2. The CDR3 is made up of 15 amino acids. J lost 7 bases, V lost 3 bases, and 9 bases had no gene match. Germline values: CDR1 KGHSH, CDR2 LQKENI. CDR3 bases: TGTGCCAGCTCACCCGGGAGCGGGGAAGAAAATGAGCAGTTCTTC. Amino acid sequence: CASSPGSGEENEQFF.

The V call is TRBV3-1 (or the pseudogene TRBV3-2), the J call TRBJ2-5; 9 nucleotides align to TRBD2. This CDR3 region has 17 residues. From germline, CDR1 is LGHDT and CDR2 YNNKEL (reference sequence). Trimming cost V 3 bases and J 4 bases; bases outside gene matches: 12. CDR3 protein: CASSQPTGTSFPETQYF. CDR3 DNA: TGTGCCAGCAGCCAGCCAACCGGGACTAGCTTTCCAGAGACCCAGTACTTC.

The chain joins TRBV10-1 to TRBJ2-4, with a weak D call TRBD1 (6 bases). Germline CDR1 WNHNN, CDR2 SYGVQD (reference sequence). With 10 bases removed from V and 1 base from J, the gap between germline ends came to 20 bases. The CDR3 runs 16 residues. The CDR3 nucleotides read TGCGCCAACACACAGGGCCAGAAAAATGCCAAAAACATTCAGTACTTC. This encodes CANTQGQKNAKNIQYF.

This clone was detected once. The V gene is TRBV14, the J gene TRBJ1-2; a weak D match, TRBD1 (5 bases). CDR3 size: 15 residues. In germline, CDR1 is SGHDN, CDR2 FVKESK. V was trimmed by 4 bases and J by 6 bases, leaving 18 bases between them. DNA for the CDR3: TGTGCCAGCAGCCCCTTAGGGGCAGCCAACGATGGCTACACCTTC. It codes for CASSPLGAANDGYTF.

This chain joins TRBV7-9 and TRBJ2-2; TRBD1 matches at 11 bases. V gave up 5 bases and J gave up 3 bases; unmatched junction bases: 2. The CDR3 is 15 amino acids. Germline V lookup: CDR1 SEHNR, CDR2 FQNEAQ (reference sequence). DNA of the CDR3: TGTGCCAGCAGCGAGGGACAGGGGGACACCGGGGAGCTGTTTTTT. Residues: CASSEGQGDTGELFF.

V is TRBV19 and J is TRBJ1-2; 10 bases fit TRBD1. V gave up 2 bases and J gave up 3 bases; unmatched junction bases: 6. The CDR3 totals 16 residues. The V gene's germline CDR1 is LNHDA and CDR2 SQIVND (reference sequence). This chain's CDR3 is CASSISPGQGYYGYTF. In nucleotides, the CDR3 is TGTGCCAGTAGTATAAGTCCGGGACAGGGGTACTATGGCTACACCTTC.

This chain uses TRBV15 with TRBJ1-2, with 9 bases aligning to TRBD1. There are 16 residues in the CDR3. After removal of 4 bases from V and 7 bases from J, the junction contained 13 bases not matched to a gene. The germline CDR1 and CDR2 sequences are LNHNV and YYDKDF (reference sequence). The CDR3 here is CATSNQRDRENGGYTF. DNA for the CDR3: TGTGCCACCAGCAACCAAAGGGACAGGGAGAACGGTGGCTACACCTTC.

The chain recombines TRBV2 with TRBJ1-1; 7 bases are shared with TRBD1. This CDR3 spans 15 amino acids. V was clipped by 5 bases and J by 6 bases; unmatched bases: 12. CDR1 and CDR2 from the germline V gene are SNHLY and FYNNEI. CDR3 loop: CASSLRFLGGPEAFF. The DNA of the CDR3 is TGTGCCAGCAGTTTGCGGTTTCTAGGGGGCCCTGAAGCTTTCTTT.

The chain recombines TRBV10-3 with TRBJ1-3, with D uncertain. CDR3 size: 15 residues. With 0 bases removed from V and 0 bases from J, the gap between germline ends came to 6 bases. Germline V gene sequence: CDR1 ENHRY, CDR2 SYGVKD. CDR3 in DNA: TGTGCCATCAGTGAGTCGGCAGTCTCTGGAAACACCATATATTTT. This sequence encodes CAISESAVSGNTIYF.

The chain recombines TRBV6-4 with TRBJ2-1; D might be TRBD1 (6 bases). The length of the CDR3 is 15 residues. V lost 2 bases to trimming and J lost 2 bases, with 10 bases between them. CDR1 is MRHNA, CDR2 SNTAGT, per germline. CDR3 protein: CASSDMGAPYNEQFF. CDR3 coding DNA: TGTGCCAGCAGTGACATGGGGGCCCCCTACAATGAGCAGTTCTTC.

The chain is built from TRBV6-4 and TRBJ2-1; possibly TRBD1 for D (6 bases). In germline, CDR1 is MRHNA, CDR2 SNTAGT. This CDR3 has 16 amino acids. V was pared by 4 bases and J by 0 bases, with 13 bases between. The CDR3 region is CASSAQGGRSYNEQFF. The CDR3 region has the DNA TGTGCCAGCAGTGCACAGGGCGGGCGCTCCTACAATGAGCAGTTCTTC.

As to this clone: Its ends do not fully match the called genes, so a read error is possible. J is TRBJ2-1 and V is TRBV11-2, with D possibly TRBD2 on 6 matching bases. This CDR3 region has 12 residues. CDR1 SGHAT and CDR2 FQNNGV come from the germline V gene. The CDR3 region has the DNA TGTGCCAGCAGCATAGACGCGGGGGAGCAGTTCTTC. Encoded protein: CASSIDAGEQFF.

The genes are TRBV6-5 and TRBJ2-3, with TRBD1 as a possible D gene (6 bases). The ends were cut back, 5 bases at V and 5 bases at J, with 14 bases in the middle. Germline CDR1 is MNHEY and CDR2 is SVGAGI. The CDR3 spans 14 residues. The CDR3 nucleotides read TGTGCCAGCAGTCCCCCGGGACACCTAGATACGCAGTATTTT. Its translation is CASSPPGHLDTQYF.

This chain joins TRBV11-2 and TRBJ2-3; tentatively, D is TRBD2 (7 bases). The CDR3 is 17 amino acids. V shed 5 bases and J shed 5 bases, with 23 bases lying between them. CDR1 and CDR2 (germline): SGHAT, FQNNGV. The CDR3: CASSPLVRGGAVDTQYF. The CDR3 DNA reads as TGTGCCAGCAGCCCCCTCGTACGTGGGGGGGCTGTAGATACGCAGTATTTT.